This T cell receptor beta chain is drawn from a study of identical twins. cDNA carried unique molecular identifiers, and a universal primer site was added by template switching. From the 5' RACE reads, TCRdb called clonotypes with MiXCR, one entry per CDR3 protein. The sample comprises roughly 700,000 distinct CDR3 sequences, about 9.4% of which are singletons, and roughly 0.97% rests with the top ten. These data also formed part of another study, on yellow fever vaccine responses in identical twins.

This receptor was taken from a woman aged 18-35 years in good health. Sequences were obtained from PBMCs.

CDR3 nucleotides: TGTGCCAGCAGCCCTAGTCTAGCGGGGGGGCAAGAGACCCAGTACTTC. This gives the protein CASSPSLAGGQETQYF. The V and J genes are TRBV9 and TRBJ2-5; 12 bases match TRBD2. J lost 2 bases, V lost 4 bases, and 6 bases had no gene match. Germline V gene lookup returns CDR1 SGDLS and CDR2 YYNGEE. There are 16 residues in the CDR3.